The sequence of this T cell receptor beta chain was determined in a study of identical twins. Overall study results and limits: Cord blood's abundant beta clonotypes had fewer insertions, unlike memory repertoires.

TCRdb passed the 5' RACE reads through MiXCR, listing each CDR3 protein once. The sample consists of some 730,000 distinct CDR3 sequences, over 15% of them appearing once. The V gene end was trimmed by 5 bases and the J gene end by 1 base; junction bases not matched to a gene: 6. This CDR3 region has 16 residues. From germline, CDR1 is MNHNS and CDR2 SASEGT. In regard to this clonotype: Antigen unknown.

These records were also assigned to another study, of T cells expressing NK-cell markers. In that study: As a fraction of CD8+ T cells, dominant NKG2C+ clonotypes reached roughly 1.0-7.0% in six donors. Leadership of the CD3+CD56-NKG2C+ fraction also belonged to these clonotypes in several donors.

The material sequenced was PBMCs. The clonotype comes from a woman between 18 and 29 years old in good health. The chain couples TRBV6-1 to TRBJ2-1; 9 positions match TRBD2. CDR3 sequence: CASSPSGRISYNEQFF. The CDR3 DNA follows: TGTGCCAGCAGTCCAAGCGGGAGGATTTCCTACAATGAGCAGTTCTTC.